This T cell receptor (beta chain) was retrieved from a study of T cells after yellow fever vaccination. J gave up 1 base and V 4 bases, and 4 bases lay outside the gene matches. The CDR3 sequence is 16 residues long. The germline CDR1 and CDR2 sequences are MNHEY and SVGEGT. Researchers made TCR cDNA using 5'RACE template switching, and this step added a universal primer site and UMIs. TCRdb itself ran the 5' RACE reads through MiXCR, one entry per CDR3 protein. Among around 49,000 distinct CDR3 sequences listed, 6.8% were seen once. Notes on the study in general: It was a small share of clonotypes that appeared in both CD4 and CD8 compartments. Abundant bulk-derived clonotypes could contaminate FACS-sorted repertoires. Most clones from primary vaccination resurfaced after the booster (around 95% CD4, over 85% CD8).

This clonotype was detected many times. The sample in question was CD8+ T cells not binding an NS4B(214-222) dextramer, sorted from PBMCs, obtained 45 days after the yellow fever booster vaccination. This TCR came from a man under 40 who received the YFV17D yellow fever vaccine. The V call is TRBV6-2 or TRBV6-3, the J call TRBJ2-3; TRBD2 matches at 11 bases. The chain's CDR3 is CASSLPTSGGTDTQYF. CDR3 nucleotides: TGTGCCAGCAGTTTGCCGACTAGCGGGGGCACAGATACGCAGTATTTT.